This T cell receptor beta chain is from a study of identical twins. Study findings and constraints: Zero-insertion analyses were open to partial confounding by invariant MAIT and iNKT cells.

V lost 3 bases, J lost 3 bases, and 14 bases lay in between. CDR1 and CDR2 from the germline V gene are KGHDR and SFDVKD. The CDR3 sequence is 15 residues long. This clonotype was recorded at least ten times. What it binds is not known. TCRdb passed the 5' RACE reads through MiXCR, listing each CDR3 protein once. The table records hundreds of thousands of distinct CDR3 sequences, over 5% of them present only once. Input material: naive T cells sorted from blood. This chain connects TRBV24-1 to TRBJ2-7, with a weak D call TRBD1 (6 bases). The TCR comes from a man younger than 30 in good health. The CDR3 DNA is TGTGCCACCAGTGATGCTCGGGACACGAACTACGAGCAGTACTTC. Translating it yields CATSDARDTNYEQYF.